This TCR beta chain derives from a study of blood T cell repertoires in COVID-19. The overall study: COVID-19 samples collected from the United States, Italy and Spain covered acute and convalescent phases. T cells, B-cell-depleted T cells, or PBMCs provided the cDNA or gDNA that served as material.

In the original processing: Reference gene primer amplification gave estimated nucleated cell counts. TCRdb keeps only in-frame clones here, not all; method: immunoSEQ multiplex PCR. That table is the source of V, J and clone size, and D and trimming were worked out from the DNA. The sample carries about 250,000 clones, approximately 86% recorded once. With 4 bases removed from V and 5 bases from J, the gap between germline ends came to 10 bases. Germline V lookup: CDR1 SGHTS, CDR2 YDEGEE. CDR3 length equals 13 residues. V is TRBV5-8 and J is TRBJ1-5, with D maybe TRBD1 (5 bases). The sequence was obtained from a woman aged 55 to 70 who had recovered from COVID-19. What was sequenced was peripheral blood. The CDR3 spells CASSLGGDQPQHF. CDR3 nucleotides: TGTGCCAGCAGCCTGGGGGGAGATCAGCCCCAGCATTTT.